The 31 T cell receptor beta chains in this list originate from one sample, sequenced in a study of T-cell memory formation after mild COVID-19. TCRdb ran MiXCR on the 5' RACE reads and lists one entry per CDR3 protein. The sample has about 140,000 distinct CDR3 sequences, 15% to 20% seen once; the top ten hold about 2.1%. The specimen was PBMCs or a T cell subset sorted from them (not recorded which). These receptors were taken from an adult woman who had mild COVID-19 (a few samples of this study predate the infection). Cell type and time point are not known.

This clonotype was recorded once. The chain couples TRBV7-2 to TRBJ2-3; D remains unclear. The CDR3 extends over 14 amino acids. Per the germline V gene, CDR1 is SGHTA and CDR2 is FQGNSA. With 4 bases removed from V and 2 bases from J, the gap between germline ends came to 10 bases. CDR3 sequence reads: CASSSWTITDTQYF. CDR3 sequence (DNA): TGTGCCAGCAGCTCCTGGACGATCACAGATACGCAGTATTTT.

The chain links TRBV18 to TRBJ1-1; D unresolved. Trimming removed 6 bases from V and 4 bases from J, with 9 bases in between. Germline loops: CDR1 KGHSH, CDR2 LQKENI. The CDR3 runs 12 residues. The CDR3 coding sequence is TGTGCCAGCTCGGAGGGTGGCACTGAAGCTTTCTTT. Translation gives CASSEGGTEAFF. Full variable domain (missing parts from reference TRBV18 and TRBJ1-1): NAGVMQNPRHLVRRRGQEARLRCSPMKGHSHVYWYRQLPEEGLKFMVYLQKENIIDESGMPKERFSAEFPKEGPSILRIQQVVRGDSAAYFCASSEGGTEAFFGQGTRLTVV.

CDR3 sequence reads: CAWRRDSNYGYTF. The CDR3 DNA reads TGTGCCTGGAGAAGGGACAGCAACTATGGCTACACCTTC. The chain is built from TRBV30 and TRBJ1-2, with TRBD1 matching over 7 bases. CDR1 is GTSNPN, CDR2 SVGIG, per germline (reference sequence). Germline trimming cut 3 bases from V and 2 bases from J; bases unmatched to any gene: 3. The CDR3 runs 13 residues.

The V gene is TRBV19, the J gene TRBJ1-2, with D perhaps TRBD1 (5 bases). This CDR3 region has 14 residues. Per germline, CDR1 LNHDA and CDR2 SQIVND (reference sequence). Trimming took off 6 bases at V and 0 bases at J, with 11 bases between the two ends. CDR3 in amino acids: CASRSGTANYGYTF. The CDR3 region has the DNA TGTGCCAGTAGATCCGGGACGGCTAACTATGGCTACACCTTC.

This clonotype appeared once. J is TRBJ2-3 and V is TRBV20-1; a weak D match, TRBD1 (5 bases). CDR3 length: 16 amino acids. V was clipped by 6 bases and J by 5 bases, with 24 bases between them. Germline loops: CDR1 DFQATT, CDR2 SNEGSKA (reference sequence). CDR3 nucleotide sequence: TGCAGTGCCCCGATTTTAAGGGGAAGGGGCGAAGATACGCAGTATTTT. Translation gives CSAPILRGRGEDTQYF.

V gene TRBV29-1 combines with J gene TRBJ2-3, with D maybe TRBD2 (5 bases). This CDR3 has 11 residues. In germline, CDR1 is SQVTM, CDR2 ANQGSEA. Trimming cost V 1 base and J 8 bases, with 7 bases left between them. CDR3 bases: TGCAGCGTTGAAGTAGGACTTACGCAGTATTTT. Amino acid sequence: CSVEVGLTQYF.

The V and J genes are TRBV12-3 or TRBV12-4 and TRBJ1-4; D uncertain. Trimming took off 6 bases at V and 4 bases at J, with 6 bases between the two ends. This CDR3 has 12 amino acids. The CDR3: CASSGINEKLFF. In nucleotides, the CDR3 is TGTGCCAGCAGCGGTATTAATGAAAAACTGTTTTTT.

The J gene is TRBJ2-1, the V gene TRBV29-1; 9 positions agree with TRBD1. The CDR3 is 15 residues long. Per germline, CDR1 SQVTM and CDR2 ANQGSEA. Trimming cost V 7 bases and J 0 bases; bases outside gene matches: 7. This chain's CDR3 is CSAAGQGSSYNEQFF. The CDR3 DNA follows: TGCAGCGCCGCGGGACAGGGAAGCTCCTACAATGAGCAGTTCTTC.

V usage is TRBV7-2 and J usage is TRBJ2-7; TRBD2 matches 7 bases. CDR1 is SGHTA, CDR2 FQGNSA, per germline. The trim removed 5 bases at V and 1 base at J, leaving 8 bases unmatched. CDR3 length equals 15 residues. The CDR3 coding sequence is TGTGCCAGCAGCCCCCACAAGGGAGGGTCCTACGAGCAGTACTTC. It is translated as CASSPHKGGSYEQYF.

The chain is built from TRBV15 and TRBJ2-7; TRBD2 aligns across 15 bases. Germline V gene lookup returns CDR1 LNHNV and CDR2 YYDKDF (reference sequence). Germline trimming cut 2 bases from V and 3 bases from J; bases unmatched to any gene: 5. This CDR3 is built from 17 residues. The CDR3 loop is CATSRSGLAGGFYEQYF. DNA of the CDR3: TGTGCCACCAGCAGATCGGGACTAGCGGGAGGTTTCTACGAGCAGTACTTC.

This clonotype was counted between two and nine times. This rearrangement joins TRBV5-1 to TRBJ2-1; D is undetermined. CDR3 size: 14 residues. Trimming removed 4 bases from V and 5 bases from J, with 13 bases in between. CDR1 SGHRS and CDR2 YFSETQ come from the germline V gene. CDR3 DNA: TGCGCCAGCAGCCCCCAGACCACTAACAATGAGCAGTTCTTC. It specifies CASSPQTTNNEQFF.

This clonotype was found a few times. The chain uses TRBV20-1 and TRBJ1-1; possibly TRBD1 for D (5 bases). The germline V gene encodes CDR1 DFQATT and CDR2 SNEGSKA (reference sequence). This CDR3 contains 14 residues. V was clipped by 4 bases and J by 5 bases, with 17 bases between them. CDR3 nucleotides: TGCAGTGCTACGGGACGTCGCCGGGGGACTGAAGCTTTCTTT. Amino acids: CSATGRRRGTEAFF.

The rearrangement joins TRBV24-1 to TRBJ2-2, with 10 bases fitting TRBD1. The ends lost 3 bases at V and 1 base at J; junction bases unmatched: 7. This CDR3 has 18 amino acids. Per germline, CDR1 KGHDR and CDR2 SFDVKD. The CDR3 DNA reads as TGTGCCACCAGTGATGCCGGGACAGGGGCCCTGAACACCGGGGAGCTGTTTTTT. As protein: CATSDAGTGALNTGELFF.

The chain has TRBV20-1 and TRBJ2-3; 7 nucleotides match TRBD2. The CDR3 contains 14 residues. The J segment lost 2 bases and the V segment lost 6 bases, leaving 8 bases of the junction unmatched. CDR1 is DFQATT and CDR2 is SNEGSKA in the germline V gene (reference sequence). CDR3 bases: TGCAGTGCGCCCAGGCGGGGGTTCACAGATACGCAGTATTTT. It specifies CSAPRRGFTDTQYF.

This clonotype came up a few times. The chain employs TRBV10-3 and TRBJ1-5; D is unresolved. Germline lookup yields CDR1 ENHRY and CDR2 SYGVKD. The CDR3 is 15 amino acids. Trimming removed 2 bases from V and 3 bases from J, with 11 bases in between. The CDR3 is CAISETLPSNQPQHF. DNA for the CDR3: TGTGCCATCAGTGAGACGCTACCGTCCAATCAGCCCCAGCATTTT.

The sample holds a few counts of this clonotype. The chain has TRBV4-3 and TRBJ2-1; TRBD2 aligns across 11 bases. The germline V gene has CDR1 LGHNA and CDR2 YSLEER. V shed 0 bases, J shed 4 bases, and the junction held 5 bases outside the gene matches. The CDR3 is made up of 17 amino acids. The CDR3 here is CASSQDRGTSGYNEQFF. The CDR3 DNA reads TGCGCCAGCAGCCAAGATCGAGGGACTAGCGGTTACAATGAGCAGTTCTTC.

In this sample, this clonotype turned up a few times. This chain's CDR3 is CASSSLPRYYEQYF. CDR3 coding DNA: TGTGCCAGCAGCTCTCTTCCCAGATACTACGAGCAGTACTTC. V and J are TRBV27 and TRBJ2-7; unclear D gene. Trimming left V 6 bases short and J 3 bases short, with 15 bases between. The germline V gene has CDR1 MNHEY and CDR2 SMNVEV (reference sequence). The CDR3 extends over 14 amino acids.

This clonotype has only a few counts. This chain links TRBV3-1 with TRBJ2-3, with 7 bases fitting TRBD2. J gave up 6 bases and V 4 bases, and 7 bases lay outside the gene matches. This CDR3 spans 14 amino acids. The germline V gene has CDR1 LGHDT and CDR2 YNNKEL (reference sequence). The CDR3 is CASSRQISGDTQYF. CDR3 nucleotides: TGTGCCAGCAGCCGACAAATTAGCGGGGATACGCAGTATTTT.

Ten or more counts support this clonotype. V usage is TRBV24-1 and J usage is TRBJ2-1, with 9 bases identical to TRBD1. The CDR3 has 15 residues. The V gene's germline CDR1 is KGHDR and CDR2 SFDVKD. V shed 2 bases, J shed 8 bases, and the junction held 6 bases outside the gene matches. CDR3 DNA sequence: TGTGCCACCAGTGATTCCGAGACAGGGGGATATGAGCAGTTCTTC. It yields the protein CATSDSETGGYEQFF.

This clonotype came up a few times. The chain uses TRBV5-6 and TRBJ1-3, with 7 bases matching TRBD1. The V gene end was trimmed by 2 bases and the J gene end by 1 base; junction bases not matched to a gene: 9. Germline V CDR1 and CDR2: SGHDT, YYEEEE. The CDR3 consists of 17 residues. CDR3 residues: CASSFKDRQNSGNTIYF. CDR3 bases: TGTGCCAGCAGCTTCAAGGACAGGCAAAATTCTGGAAACACCATATATTTT.

To note about this clonotype: At one of its ends the junction is not consistent with the germline gene, which may arise from a read error. The chain is built from TRBV7-2 and TRBJ2-6; D perhaps matches TRBD2 (5 bases). Looked up from germline, CDR1 is SGHTA and CDR2 is FQGNSA. The CDR3 is 13 amino acids. The CDR3 loop is CASSSVGVNVLTF. As DNA, the CDR3 is TGTGCCAGCAGCTCGGTCGGGGTCAACGTCCTGACTTTC. Variable domain in full (rest from reference TRBV7-2 and TRBJ2-6): GAGVSQSPSNKVTEKGKDVELRCDPISGHTALYWYRQSLGQGLEFLIYFQGNSAPDKSGLPSDRFSAERTGGSVSTLTIQRTQQEDSAVYLCASSSVGVNVLTFGAGSRLTVL.

This clonotype was found a few times. The V call is TRBV12-3 or TRBV12-4, the J call TRBJ1-2; no firm D call. The CDR3 consists of 14 residues. V dropped 2 bases and J dropped 8 bases, with 15 bases sitting between them. The CDR3 spells CASSLMVYRGGYTF. The CDR3 DNA follows: TGTGCCAGCAGTTTAATGGTCTACCGGGGAGGCTACACCTTC.

This chain connects TRBV18 to TRBJ1-4, with D possibly matching TRBD1 (5 bases). V was cut by 5 bases and J by 5 bases, with 6 bases left in between. The CDR3 runs 12 residues. Germline CDR1 KGHSH, CDR2 LQKENI. This chain's CDR3 is CASSGANEKLFF. CDR3 in DNA: TGTGCCAGCTCAGGGGCGAATGAAAAACTGTTTTTT.

V and J are TRBV6-1 and TRBJ2-7; 8 bases match TRBD1. This CDR3 region has 13 residues. Trimming took 7 bases from V and 6 from J; bases not matched to a gene: 8. Germline V CDR1 and CDR2: MNHNS, SASEGT. The DNA of the CDR3 is TGTGCCAGCACCGACAGGGGAAGGAGCGAGCAGTACTTC. Protein sequence: CASTDRGRSEQYF.

This chain links TRBV7-9 with TRBJ1-5; 7 positions match TRBD1. This CDR3 is built from 15 residues. In germline, CDR1 is SEHNR, CDR2 FQNEAQ (reference sequence). The ends lost 5 bases at V and 0 bases at J; junction bases unmatched: 4. CDR3 sequence (DNA): TGTGCCAGCAGCGCGGGACAGTATAGCAATCAGCCCCAGCATTTT. Its protein product is CASSAGQYSNQPQHF. Combining the CDR3 with reference TRBV7-9 and TRBJ1-5 gives the whole variable domain DTGVSQNPRHKITKRGQNVTFRCDPISEHNRLYWYRQTLGQGPEFLTYFQNEAQLEKSRLLSDRFSAERPKGSFSTLEIQRTEQGDSAMYLCASSAGQYSNQPQHFGDGTRLSIL.

The table lists this clonotype with many counts. This chain joins TRBV5-1 and TRBJ1-4; weak D call: TRBD1 (5 bases). This CDR3 comprises 13 residues. The V end was cut by 2 bases, the J end by 7 bases, with 9 bases between. CDR1 and CDR2 (germline): SGHRS, YFSETQ. CDR3 in amino acids: CASSFQGGEKLFF. The CDR3 nucleotides read TGCGCCAGCAGCTTCCAGGGAGGTGAAAAACTGTTTTTT.

The chain combines TRBV4-1 with TRBJ2-3; D gene uncertain. CDR3 size: 16 residues. Germline CDR1 reads MGHRA; CDR2 reads YSYEKL. V lost 1 base and J 0 bases, leaving 11 bases between the germline ends. As DNA, the CDR3 is TGCGCCAGCAGCCAAGTCGCGGTCATTAGCACAGATACGCAGTATTTT. It translates to CASSQVAVISTDTQYF.

The chain joins TRBV5-1 to TRBJ2-1, with no clear D. Germline CDR1 SGHRS, CDR2 YFSETQ. This CDR3 has 16 residues. V was clipped by 0 bases and J by 0 bases, with 10 bases between them. In nucleotides, the CDR3 is TGCGCCAGCAGCTTGGCTAGTCAAAGCTCCTACAATGAGCAGTTCTTC. Translated, it gives CASSLASQSSYNEQFF.

V gene TRBV5-1 combines with J gene TRBJ1-1, with D unresolved. This CDR3 has 15 residues. V dropped 7 bases and J dropped 0 bases, with 16 bases sitting between them. Germline V gives CDR1 SGHRS, CDR2 YFSETQ. This chain's CDR3 is CASALLDVLNTEAFF. The CDR3 DNA is TGCGCCAGCGCTCTTCTTGATGTTTTGAACACTGAAGCTTTCTTT.

This clonotype was seen a handful of times. The gene calls are TRBV29-1 and TRBJ1-2; 10 nucleotides line up with TRBD1. With V trimmed by 3 bases and J by 8 bases, 6 bases remained unmatched. In germline, CDR1 is SQVTM, CDR2 ANQGSEA. CDR3 length: 13 residues. CDR3 protein: CSVERDRGRGYTF. The CDR3 bases are TGCAGCGTTGAGAGGGACAGGGGTCGGGGCTACACCTTC.

This clonotype has a count of ten or more. The chain carries TRBV5-1 and TRBJ2-5, with D perhaps matching TRBD1 or TRBD2 (6 bases each). Per germline, CDR1 SGHRS and CDR2 YFSETQ. V was clipped by 7 bases and J by 4 bases, with 11 bases between them. CDR3 length: 12 amino acids. As DNA, the CDR3 is TGCGCCAGCGGCAGGGGAGGAGAGACCCAGTACTTC. This translates into CASGRGGETQYF.